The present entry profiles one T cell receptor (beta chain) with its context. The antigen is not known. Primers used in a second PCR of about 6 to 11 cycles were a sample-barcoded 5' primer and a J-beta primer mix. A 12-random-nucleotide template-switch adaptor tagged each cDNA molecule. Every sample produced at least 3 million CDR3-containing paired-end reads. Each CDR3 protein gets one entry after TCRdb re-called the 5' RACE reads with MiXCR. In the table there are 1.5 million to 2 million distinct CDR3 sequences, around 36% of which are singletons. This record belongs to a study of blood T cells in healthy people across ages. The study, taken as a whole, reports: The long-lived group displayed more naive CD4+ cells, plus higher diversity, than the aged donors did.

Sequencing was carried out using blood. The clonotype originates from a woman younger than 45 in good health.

CDR3 residues: CASSEVGRELGYF. The CDR3 coding sequence is TGTGCCAGCAGTGAAGTGGGACGGGAGCTAGGGTACTTC. This chain uses TRBV6-1 with TRBJ2-7, with D possibly matching TRBD2 (6 bases). Trimming pared 1 base from V and 12 bases from J, leaving 16 bases between. The CDR3 sequence is 13 residues long. Per the germline V gene, CDR1 is MNHNS and CDR2 is SASEGT.